The entry below describes one TCR beta chain. Libraries were prepared by immunoSEQ multiplex PCR; TCRdb keeps only in-frame clonotypes and omits some of them. The table shows fewer than 200,000 clones, with roughly 89% occurring only once. The V segment lost 10 bases and the J segment 4 bases; nucleotides outside the gene matches: 6. Germline V gene lookup returns CDR1 LNHDA and CDR2 SQIVND (reference sequence). The CDR3 runs to 13 residues. The source of the sample is a study of blood T cell repertoires in COVID-19. Study as a whole: Samples of COVID-19 (acute and convalescent) were obtained from the United States, Italy and Spain. PBMCs, B-cell-depleted T cells, or T cells were the source of the cDNA or gDNA that made up the material.

This rearrangement joins TRBV19 to TRBJ2-2; 7 bases map to TRBD2. Sequenced sample: peripheral blood. This receptor was identified in a woman aged 18-29 years who had recovered from COVID-19. This CDR3 is CAIGRDGTGELFF. Here the CDR3 DNA reads TGTGCCATTGGGAGGGATGGCACCGGGGAGCTGTTTTTT.